This TCR beta chain is drawn from a study of control samples from healthy donors and cancer patients. Using immunoSEQ multiplex PCR, the repertoire was profiled, and TCRdb retains in-frame clones only, with some absent. The sample consists of roughly 370,000 clones, around 90% of them appearing once. The germline V gene encodes CDR1 SGHRS and CDR2 YFSETQ. CDR3 size: 17 residues. The junction had 13 bases not matched to a gene; V was cut back by 7 bases and J by 6 bases. The chain uses TRBV5-1 and TRBJ2-3; TRBD2 agrees at 14 bases. The sequence was obtained from a man aged 40-49 years with head and neck cancer. Source material: PBMCs. The CDR3 loop reads CASQGLAGEIVRDTQYF. The CDR3 nucleotides read TGCGCCAGCCAGGGACTAGCGGGGGAAATTGTACGGGATACGCAGTATTTT.